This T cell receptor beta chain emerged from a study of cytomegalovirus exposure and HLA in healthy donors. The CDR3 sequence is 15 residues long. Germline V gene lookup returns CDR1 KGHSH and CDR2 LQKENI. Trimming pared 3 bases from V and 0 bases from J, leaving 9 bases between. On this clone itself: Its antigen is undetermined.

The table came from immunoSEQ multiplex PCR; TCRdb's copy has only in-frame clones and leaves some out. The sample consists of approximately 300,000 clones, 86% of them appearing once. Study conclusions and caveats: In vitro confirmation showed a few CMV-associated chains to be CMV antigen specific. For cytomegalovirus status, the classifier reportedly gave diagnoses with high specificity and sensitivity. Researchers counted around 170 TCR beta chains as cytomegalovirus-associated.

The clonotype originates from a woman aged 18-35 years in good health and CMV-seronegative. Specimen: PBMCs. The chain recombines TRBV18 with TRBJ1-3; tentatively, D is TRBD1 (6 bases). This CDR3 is CASSPGQYSGNTIYF. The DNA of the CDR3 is TGTGCCAGCTCACCGGGACAATACTCTGGAAACACCATATATTTT.